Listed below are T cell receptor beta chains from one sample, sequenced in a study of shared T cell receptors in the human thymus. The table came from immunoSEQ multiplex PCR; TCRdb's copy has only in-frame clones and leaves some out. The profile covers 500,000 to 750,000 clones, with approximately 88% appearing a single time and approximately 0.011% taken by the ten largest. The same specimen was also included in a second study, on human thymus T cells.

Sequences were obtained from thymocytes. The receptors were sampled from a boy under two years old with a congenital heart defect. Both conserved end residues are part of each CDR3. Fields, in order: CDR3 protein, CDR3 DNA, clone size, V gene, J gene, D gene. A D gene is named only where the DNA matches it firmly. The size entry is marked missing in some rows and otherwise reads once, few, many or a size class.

CDR3aa: CASSLDPSGPYNEQFF
CDR3nt: TGCGCCAGCAGCTTGGACCCTAGCGGGCCGTACAATGAGCAGTTCTTC
abundance: NA
v_gene: TRBV5-1
j_gene: TRBJ2-1
d_gene: TRBD2

CDR3aa: CASSPHRLYGYTF
CDR3nt: TGTGCCAGCTCACCGCACAGGCTCTATGGCTACACCTTC
abundance: NA
v_gene: TRBV18
j_gene: TRBJ1-2
d_gene: NA

CDR3aa: CASSFTTAGGLGEQYF
CDR3nt: TGTGCCAGCAGCTTTACCACGGCGGGAGGGTTAGGCGAGCAGTACTTC
abundance: few
v_gene: TRBV5-4
j_gene: TRBJ2-7
d_gene: TRBD2

CDR3aa: CSVVSRSGLSSYEQYF
CDR3nt: TGCAGCGTTGTGTCTCGTAGCGGACTTAGCTCCTACGAGCAGTACTTC
abundance: once
v_gene: TRBV29-1
j_gene: TRBJ2-7
d_gene: NA

CDR3aa: CASSTQRLAGGLSYNEQFF
CDR3nt: TGTGCCAGCAGCACCCAGCGACTAGCGGGAGGCCTCTCCTACAATGAGCAGTTCTTC
abundance: NA
v_gene: TRBV7-2
j_gene: TRBJ2-1
d_gene: TRBD2

CDR3aa: CASSVSGRVGETQYF
CDR3nt: TGTGCCAGCAGTGTTAGCGGGAGGGTCGGGGAGACCCAGTACTTC
abundance: once
v_gene: TRBV25-1
j_gene: TRBJ2-5
d_gene: TRBD2

CDR3aa: CASSLGTSGTHEQFF
CDR3nt: TGTGCCAGCAGCTTGGGGACTAGCGGGACCCATGAGCAGTTCTTC
abundance: NA
v_gene: TRBV5-6
j_gene: TRBJ2-1
d_gene: TRBD2

CDR3aa: CASSIGLAGGETQYF
CDR3nt: TGTGCCAGCAGCATAGGACTAGCCGGGGGGGAGACCCAGTACTTC
abundance: NA
v_gene: TRBV9
j_gene: TRBJ2-5
d_gene: TRBD2

CDR3aa: CATGPGGAGTEAFF
CDR3nt: TGTGCCACCGGCCCCGGAGGCGCGGGCACTGAAGCTTTCTTT
abundance: NA
v_gene: TRBV10-3
j_gene: TRBJ1-1
d_gene: NA

CDR3aa: CTSRHPGGRANEQYF
CDR3nt: TGTACCAGCAGACACCCTGGAGGGAGGGCAAACGAGCAGTACTTC
abundance: NA
v_gene: TRBV11-3
j_gene: TRBJ2-7
d_gene: TRBD2

CDR3aa: CASSQGATEAFF
CDR3nt: TGTGCCAGCAGCCAGGGGGCAACTGAAGCTTTCTTT
abundance: few
v_gene: TRBV11-2
j_gene: TRBJ1-1
d_gene: TRBD1

CDR3aa: CASSMDDRGSYEQYF
CDR3nt: TGTGCCAGTAGTATGGATGACAGGGGCAGCTACGAGCAGTACTTC
abundance: NA
v_gene: TRBV19
j_gene: TRBJ2-7
d_gene: TRBD1

CDR3aa: CASSREAGNTGELFF
CDR3nt: TGCGCCAGCAGCCGGGAGGCGGGGAACACCGGGGAGCTGTTTTTT
abundance: NA
v_gene: TRBV4-1
j_gene: TRBJ2-2
d_gene: NA

CDR3aa: CASSDSYTDTQYF
CDR3nt: TGTGCCAGCAGTGACTCCTATACAGATACGCAGTATTTT
abundance: NA
v_gene: TRBV27
j_gene: TRBJ2-3
d_gene: NA

CDR3aa: CASGLAGKKNTGELFF
CDR3nt: TGCGCCAGCGGCCTTGCGGGGAAGAAAAACACCGGGGAGCTGTTTTTT
abundance: NA
v_gene: TRBV10-1
j_gene: TRBJ2-2
d_gene: NA

CDR3aa: CASSKVLAGSLSTDTQYF
CDR3nt: TGTGCCAGCAGCAAAGTACTAGCGGGATCCTTAAGCACAGATACGCAGTATTTT
abundance: NA
v_gene: TRBV21-1
j_gene: TRBJ2-3
d_gene: NA

CDR3aa: CASSPGTSVTSGTPEQYF
CDR3nt: TGTGCCAGCAGCCCCGGGACCTCGGTCACTAGCGGGACCCCCGAGCAGTACTTC
abundance: NA
v_gene: TRBV5-4
j_gene: TRBJ2-7
d_gene: TRBD2

CDR3aa: CAWSVRREGHYEQYF
CDR3nt: TGTGCCTGGAGTGTAAGGCGGGAGGGCCACTACGAGCAGTACTTC
abundance: NA
v_gene: TRBV30
j_gene: TRBJ2-7
d_gene: TRBD2

CDR3aa: CASTTPRTGGSYTF
CDR3nt: TGTGCCAGCACCACCCCCCGGACAGGGGGGAGCTACACCTTC
abundance: NA
v_gene: TRBV28
j_gene: TRBJ1-2
d_gene: TRBD1

CDR3aa: CASSAPGPFAYEQYF
CDR3nt: TGTGCCAGCAGTGCACCGGGTCCCTTCGCCTACGAGCAGTACTTC
abundance: NA
v_gene: TRBV25-1
j_gene: TRBJ2-7
d_gene: NA

CDR3aa: CASSLWPAGGPYEQYF
CDR3nt: TGCGCCAGCAGCTTGTGGCCAGCGGGAGGGCCGTACGAGCAGTACTTC
abundance: NA
v_gene: TRBV5-1
j_gene: TRBJ2-7
d_gene: TRBD2

CDR3aa: CSVVLATYNEQFF
CDR3nt: TGCAGCGTTGTTCTAGCGACCTACAATGAGCAGTTCTTC
abundance: NA
v_gene: TRBV29-1
j_gene: TRBJ2-1
d_gene: NA

CDR3aa: CASSLTGSSRYEQYF
CDR3nt: TGTGCCAGCAGTTTAACTGGATCTTCTAGATACGAGCAGTACTTC
abundance: once
v_gene: TRBV27
j_gene: TRBJ2-7
d_gene: NA

CDR3aa: CASSLVQVLHEQYF
CDR3nt: TGTGCCAGCAGTTTAGTACAGGTACTCCACGAGCAGTACTTC
abundance: once
v_gene: TRBV28
j_gene: TRBJ2-7
d_gene: NA

CDR3aa: CASSFRGSYEQYF
CDR3nt: TGTGCCAGCAGTTTTAGGGGATCCTACGAGCAGTACTTC
abundance: NA
v_gene: TRBV28
j_gene: TRBJ2-7
d_gene: NA

CDR3aa: CASSLKLATWDEQFF
CDR3nt: TGTGCCAGCAGCTTGAAACTAGCAACATGGGATGAGCAGTTCTTC
abundance: NA
v_gene: TRBV5-6
j_gene: TRBJ2-1
d_gene: NA

CDR3aa: CASRATGPKAISNQPQHF
CDR3nt: TGTGCCAGCAGGGCTACAGGCCCTAAGGCGATAAGCAATCAGCCCCAGCATTTT
abundance: NA
v_gene: TRBV28
j_gene: TRBJ1-5
d_gene: NA